This T cell receptor beta chain emerged from a study of blood T cell repertoires in COVID-19. Overall study context: Some COVID-19 samples were acute and others convalescent; all came from the United States, Italy and Spain. PBMCs, B-cell-depleted T cells, or T cells provided the cDNA or gDNA that made up the material.

TCRdb's copy holds only in-frame clones and misses some; the assay was immunoSEQ multiplex PCR. The repertoire holds about 98,000 clones, with 75% to 85% as singletons. The CDR3 is made up of 18 amino acids. The V gene's germline CDR1 is LNHDA and CDR2 SQIVND (reference sequence). V was pared by 3 bases and J by 2 bases, with 6 bases of the junction left unmatched. The rearrangement links TRBV19 to TRBJ2-3; TRBD2 aligns across 15 bases. This TCR derives from a man aged 65 to 85 with acute or convalescent COVID-19. Sequencing input: peripheral blood. As DNA, the CDR3 is TGTGCCAGTAGTATGCGGGGACTAGCGGGAGGAAACACAGATACGCAGTATTTT. As protein: CASSMRGLAGGNTDTQYF.